This T cell receptor (beta chain) stems from a study of response to subunit inactivated influenza vaccine listed by TCRdb under 2018. In terms of the full investigation: Deep quantitative profiling of the T cell receptor repertoire was used in the study to follow responses to a trivalent subunit inactivated influenza vaccine. The study at large found these results: The authors suggested that each seasonal influenza vaccination may recruit only a limited number of new T cells.

Library preparation used RT-PCR. Data came from an Illumina HiSeq 2500. Using fastp trimming at Q25 and MiXCR clonotype assembly, TCRdb reanalyzed the public sequencing data and kept in-frame beta chains. For every CDR3 protein sequence, its rows merge into one entry that carries the most common genes and DNA. The sample has 530,000 or so distinct CDR3 sequences on record, approximately 12% of them singletons. Of the sample, 10% is held by the ten largest clones. Worth noting for this clonotype: Its antigen has not been determined. No base quality values were provided; no much bigger clone lies one nucleotide off.

Trimming leaves V shorter by 2 bases and J shorter by 7 bases, with the junction holding 8 bases beyond the gene matches. Reading from cysteine to phenylalanine, the CDR3 counts 16 amino acids. Only CDR3 DNA remains: 48 bases, in frame from the first base. CDR1 and CDR2 were assigned from the germline V gene as KGHSH and LQKENI. The sequencing used PBMCs from blood, collected on the day of vaccination. The clonotype originates from a man aged 45-65 years who received an inactivated influenza vaccine. Donor details come from another sample of the same person, matched by shared clones. The chain is encoded by TRBV18 joined to TRBJ1-5, with 10 bases matching TRBD1. The CDR3 has the sequence CASSPEGQGSWQPQHF. In nucleotides, the sequence is TGTGCCAGCTCACCAGAGGGACAGGGGTCGTGGCAGCCCCAGCATTTT. The CDR3 plus the reference TRBV18 and TRBJ1-5 genes for the other parts give the full variable domain: NAGVMQNPRHLVRRRGQEARLRCSPMKGHSHVYWYRQLPEEGLKFMVYLQKENIIDESGMPKERFSAEFPKEGPSILRIQQVVRGDSAAYFCASSPEGQGSWQPQHFGDGTRLSIL.